These 27 T cell receptor beta chains were all obtained from the same sample, sequenced in a study of response to subunit inactivated influenza vaccine. A single record per CDR3 protein comes from TCRdb applying MiXCR to the RT-PCR reads. The sample comprises 530,000 or so distinct CDR3 sequences, approximately 15% of which are singletons, and roughly 10% rests with the top ten. The sequenced sample was PBMCs from blood, obtained about 13 days after vaccination. These receptor sequences come from a middle-aged man who received an inactivated influenza vaccine.

This clonotype appeared a few times. The genes are TRBV5-1 and TRBJ2-7, with 10 bases fitting TRBD1. From germline, CDR1 is SGHRS and CDR2 YFSETQ. The length of the CDR3 is 16 residues. V was clipped by 0 bases and J by 2 bases; unmatched bases: 5. CDR3 in amino acids: CASSLAGQGLAYEQYF. For the CDR3, the DNA is TGCGCCAGCAGCTTGGCGGGACAGGGGTTAGCCTACGAGCAGTACTTC.

This rearrangement joins TRBV18 to TRBJ2-1; D gene uncertain. The length of the CDR3 is 15 residues. V was trimmed by 1 base and J by 2 bases, leaving 9 bases between them. CDR1 is KGHSH and CDR2 is LQKENI in the germline V gene. CDR3 nucleotide sequence: TGTGCCAGCTCACCACTATCTAGTACCTACAATGAGCAGTTCTTC. Its translation is CASSPLSSTYNEQFF.

This chain uses TRBV27 with TRBJ1-2; D gene unclear. The V end lost 6 bases, the J end lost 4 bases, and 15 bases lay between the germline ends. CDR1 is MNHEY and CDR2 is SMNVEV in the germline V gene (reference sequence). The CDR3 length is 14 residues. CDR3 sequence (DNA): TGTGCCAGCAGCTCGAGCACCAGCCGCTATGGCTACACCTTC. Protein sequence: CASSSSTSRYGYTF.

The chain carries TRBV7-8 and TRBJ1-6; D is perhaps TRBD1 (5 bases). This CDR3 spans 18 amino acids. Germline values: CDR1 SGHVS, CDR2 FQNEAQ. Trimming stripped 3 bases from V and 0 bases from J, with 15 bases between. The CDR3 DNA reads as TGTGCCAGCAGCTTGCGAAACCGGGGGAGCTCCTATAATTCACCCCTCCACTTT. It translates to CASSLRNRGSSYNSPLHF.

The chain couples TRBV5-1 to TRBJ2-7; 11 bases are a match to TRBD1. The CDR3 sequence is 15 residues long. With V trimmed by 0 bases and J by 3 bases, 2 bases remained unmatched. Germline V gene data show CDR1 as SGHRS and CDR2 as YFSETQ. CDR3 in amino acids: CASSLGTGGVYEQYF. CDR3 sequence (DNA): TGCGCCAGCAGCTTGGGGACAGGGGGCGTCTACGAGCAGTACTTC.

The chain couples TRBV5-1 to TRBJ2-7, with D maybe TRBD1 (6 bases). The CDR3 is 14 amino acids. Germline lookup yields CDR1 SGHRS and CDR2 YFSETQ. The germline V and J ends were trimmed by 3 bases and 3 bases, with 13 bases remaining between them. In DNA form, the CDR3 reads TGCGCCAGCAGCTGGGGCAGGGGAGACTACGAGCAGTACTTC. It translates to CASSWGRGDYEQYF.

The rearrangement joins TRBV5-1 to TRBJ2-4, with a tentative D call TRBD2 (6 bases). Germline CDR1 is SGHRS and CDR2 is YFSETQ. V was shortened by 0 bases and J by 8 bases, with 12 bases between the two germline ends. CDR3 length: 14 residues. The chain's CDR3 is CASSLDGEVDIQYF. The DNA for the CDR3 is TGCGCCAGCAGCTTGGATGGGGAGGTGGACATTCAGTACTTC.

This clonotype has more than one count but fewer than ten. CDR3 nucleotide sequence: TGTGCCAGCAGATTGGAGGGCCGGTTGAACACTGAAGCTTTCTTT. Its translation is CASRLEGRLNTEAFF. The rearrangement uses TRBV7-2 and TRBJ1-1; D is unresolved. The germline V gene has CDR1 SGHTA and CDR2 FQGNSA. V dropped 6 bases and J dropped 0 bases, with 14 bases sitting between them. The CDR3 length is 15 residues.

The chain recombines TRBV12-3 or TRBV12-4 with TRBJ1-5, with 9 nucleotides matching TRBD1. With 4 bases clipped from V and 4 bases from J, the junction kept 8 bases outside the gene matches. The CDR3 is 16 residues long. The CDR3 DNA follows: TGTGCCAGCAGTTCCCCTGCGGGGACAGGGAATCAGCCCCAGCATTTT. This gives the protein CASSSPAGTGNQPQHF.

This clonotype was seen only a few times. The CDR3: CASSLDAAYNEQFF. The DNA of the CDR3 is TGTGCCAGCAGCTTAGACGCAGCCTACAATGAGCAGTTCTTC. V gene TRBV7-2 combines with J gene TRBJ2-1; D not resolved. The V gene's germline CDR1 is SGHTA and CDR2 FQGNSA. V gave up 1 base and J gave up 2 bases, with 6 bases separating them. This CDR3 spans 14 amino acids.

Concerning this clonotype: Since no conserved phenylalanine or tryptophan closes the CDR3, a read error is the likely cause. V is TRBV5-1 and J is TRBJ2-5; tentatively, D is TRBD1 or TRBD2 (5 bases each). The germline CDR1 and CDR2 sequences are SGHRS and YFSETQ. There are 15 residues in the CDR3. V gave up 4 bases and J gave up 5 bases, with 18 bases separating them. CDR3 residues: CASSPLGVPSETQYL. CDR3 in DNA: TGCGCCAGCAGCCCGCTGGGGGTCCCAAGCGAGACCCAGTACCTC.

This clonotype has ten or more counts. The rearrangement links TRBV14 to TRBJ2-2; D unresolved. V was pared by 2 bases and J by 5 bases, with 9 bases between. Germline assignment: CDR1 SGHDN and CDR2 FVKESK. This CDR3 spans 14 amino acids. The CDR3 bases are TGTGCCAGCAGCCAAACCCCCTGGACCGGGGAGCTGTTTTTT. Protein product: CASSQTPWTGELFF.

This clonotype was picked up a small number of times. This chain joins TRBV7-8 and TRBJ2-2, with a possible D match to TRBD1 (5 bases). V lost 5 bases and J 4 bases, leaving 11 bases between the germline ends. This CDR3 has 14 residues. Germline V gene sequence: CDR1 SGHVS, CDR2 FQNEAQ. CDR3 DNA sequence: TGTGCCAGCAGCACCCAGGGTCGCACCGGGGAGCTGTTTTTT. As protein: CASSTQGRTGELFF.

This clonotype has just a few counts. J is TRBJ2-1 and V is TRBV4-3; D may be TRBD2 (7 bases). V was trimmed by 0 bases and J by 12 bases, leaving 24 bases between them. The CDR3 has 17 residues. Germline lookup yields CDR1 LGHNA and CDR2 YSLEER. CDR3 sequence: CASSQDSAQGGAGRQFF. In DNA, the CDR3 is TGCGCCAGCAGCCAAGATTCAGCCCAAGGGGGGGCCGGGCGGCAGTTCTTC.

The table lists this clonotype with a few counts. This rearrangement joins TRBV5-5 to TRBJ1-1; 8 bases agree with TRBD1. The CDR3 is made up of 16 amino acids. With 4 bases clipped from V and 0 bases from J, the junction kept 8 bases outside the gene matches. Germline CDR1 reads SGHKS; CDR2 reads YYEKEE (reference sequence). The CDR3 coding sequence is TGTGCCAGCAGCCGCGCCGGACAGGGAATGAACACTGAAGCTTTCTTT. Translating gives CASSRAGQGMNTEAFF.

This chain joins TRBV10-3 and TRBJ2-1, with TRBD2 matching over 9 bases. The CDR3 is 15 residues long. V dropped 10 bases and J dropped 1; count of bases not matched to a gene: 8. Germline CDR1 is ENHRY and CDR2 is SYGVKD. The CDR3 reads CATGPREGSYNEQFF. The CDR3 coding sequence is TGTGCCACGGGTCCGCGGGAGGGATCCTACAATGAGCAGTTCTTC.

This clonotype showed up many times. The J gene is TRBJ1-5, the V gene TRBV7-8; D is unresolved. CDR3 length equals 14 residues. Trimming took off 5 bases at V and 0 bases at J, with 8 bases between the two ends. Germline assignment: CDR1 SGHVS and CDR2 FQNEAQ. The CDR3 region has the DNA TGTGCCAGCAGCCCTATGGTTAGCAATCAGCCCCAGCATTTT. This encodes CASSPMVSNQPQHF.

There are a few counts of this clonotype. The gene calls are TRBV19 and TRBJ2-5; no clear D gene. The CDR3 spans 14 residues. Germline CDR1 is LNHDA and CDR2 is SQIVND (reference sequence). With 4 bases removed from V and 7 bases from J, the gap between germline ends came to 16 bases. The DNA of the CDR3 is TGTGCCAGTAGTACAGACGCGGCGGTGGCGACCCAGTACTTC. Translating gives CASSTDAAVATQYF.

This clonotype was counted between two and nine times. This sequence joins TRBV11-2 and TRBJ2-6; D uncertain. This CDR3 comprises 17 residues. The V gene lost 5 bases and the J gene lost 4 bases, with 18 bases spanning the gap. CDR1 is SGHAT, CDR2 FQNNGV, per germline. DNA for the CDR3: TGTGCCAGCAGCCCGAGAAGAATAACTTCCGGGGCCAACGTCCTGACTTTC. It translates to CASSPRRITSGANVLTF.

This clonotype was seen a handful of times. CDR3 protein: CAWSVAYEQFF. CDR3 coding DNA: TGTGCCTGGAGTGTAGCGTATGAGCAGTTCTTC. The J gene is TRBJ2-1, the V gene TRBV30; the D is unclear. Trimming shortened V by 0 bases and J by 8 bases, and 5 bases separated the two germline ends. The CDR3 is made up of 11 amino acids. Germline CDR1 reads GTSNPN; CDR2 reads SVGIG (reference sequence).

This clonotype occurred a few times. V gene TRBV3-1 combines with J gene TRBJ2-7, with 7 bases lining up with TRBD1. Trimming removed 4 bases from V and 6 bases from J; junction bases left unmatched: 6. In germline, CDR1 is LGHDT, CDR2 YNNKEL (reference sequence). This CDR3 has 13 amino acids. The CDR3 DNA sequence: TGTGCCAGCAGCCGGGACAGAGCCTCCGAGCAGTACTTC. Residues: CASSRDRASEQYF.

This clonotype was seen only a few times. The V gene is TRBV4-1, the J gene TRBJ1-4; D remains unclear. V was cut by 5 bases and J by 5 bases, with 15 bases left in between. The CDR3 totals 15 residues. Germline V gene data show CDR1 as MGHRA and CDR2 as YSYEKL. CDR3 residues: CASSILGPTNEKLFF. The DNA for the CDR3 is TGCGCCAGCAGCATACTCGGACCGACGAATGAAAAACTGTTTTTT.

V and J are TRBV7-9 and TRBJ1-4; D unresolved. The CDR3 covers 14 residues. Germline loops: CDR1 SEHNR, CDR2 FQNEAQ (reference sequence). Trimming took off 5 bases at V and 8 bases at J, with 15 bases between the two ends. The CDR3: CASSQISLREKLFF. The CDR3, as DNA: TGTGCCAGCAGCCAGATAAGTCTTCGGGAAAAACTGTTTTTT.

This chain joins TRBV7-6 and TRBJ2-1; no definite D call. The CDR3 is 12 amino acids. Germline assignment: CDR1 SGHVS and CDR2 FNYEAQ. The ends were cut back, 7 bases at V and 9 bases at J, with 13 bases in the middle. CDR3 sequence reads: CASTRIESEQFF. In DNA, the CDR3 is TGTGCCAGCACCCGAATCGAGTCTGAGCAGTTCTTC.

This chain links TRBV20-1 with TRBJ1-2; D call uncertain. CDR1 is DFQATT and CDR2 is SNEGSKA in the germline V gene (reference sequence). The germline V and J ends were trimmed by 4 bases and 5 bases, with 11 bases remaining between them. The CDR3 extends over 12 amino acids. The DNA for the CDR3 is TGCAGTGCTACAGATCGCCAGTATGGCTACACCTTC. The encoded protein is CSATDRQYGYTF.

The rearrangement links TRBV3-1 to TRBJ1-4; D gene uncertain. This CDR3 has 14 residues. Trimming took 5 bases from V and 3 from J, leaving 10 bases between them. Germline V CDR1 and CDR2: LGHDT, YNNKEL (reference sequence). CDR3 in DNA: TGTGCCAGCAGCAACAGCGGGGCTAATGAAAAACTGTTTTTT. It encodes CASSNSGANEKLFF.

The V gene is TRBV5-1, the J gene TRBJ2-7; 8 positions agree with TRBD1. Germline trimming cut 4 bases from V and 0 bases from J; bases unmatched to any gene: 3. This CDR3 is built from 14 residues. Germline values: CDR1 SGHRS, CDR2 YFSETQ. CDR3 sequence (DNA): TGCGCCAGCAGCGGACAGGGTAGCTCCTACGAGCAGTACTTC. Translated: CASSGQGSSYEQYF. The complete variable domain, with remaining parts taken from reference TRBV5-1 and TRBJ2-7, reads KAGVTQTPRYLIKTRGQQVTLSCSPISGHRSVSWYQQTPGQGLQFLFEYFSETQRNKGNFPGRFSGRQFSNSRSEMNVSTLELGDSALYLCASSGQGSSYEQYFGPGTRLTVT.